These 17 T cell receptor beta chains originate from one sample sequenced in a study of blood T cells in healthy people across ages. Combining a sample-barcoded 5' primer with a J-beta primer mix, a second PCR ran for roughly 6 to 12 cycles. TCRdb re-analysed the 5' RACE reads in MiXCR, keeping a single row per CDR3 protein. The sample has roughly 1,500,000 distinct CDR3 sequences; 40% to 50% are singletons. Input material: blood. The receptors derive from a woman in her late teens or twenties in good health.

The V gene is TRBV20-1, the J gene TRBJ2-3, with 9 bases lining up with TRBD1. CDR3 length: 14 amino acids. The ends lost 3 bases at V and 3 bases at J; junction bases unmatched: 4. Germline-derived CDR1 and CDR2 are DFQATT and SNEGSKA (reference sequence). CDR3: CSARDRGGTDTQYF. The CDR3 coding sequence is TGCAGTGCTAGGGACAGGGGCGGAACAGATACGCAGTATTTT.

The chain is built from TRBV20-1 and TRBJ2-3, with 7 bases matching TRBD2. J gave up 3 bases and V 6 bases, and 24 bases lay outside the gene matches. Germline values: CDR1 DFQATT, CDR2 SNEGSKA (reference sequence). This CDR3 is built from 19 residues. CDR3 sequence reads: CSANKLGGRGAGSTDTQYF. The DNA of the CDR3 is TGCAGTGCAAACAAGCTCGGGGGGAGAGGTGCCGGAAGTACAGATACGCAGTATTTT.

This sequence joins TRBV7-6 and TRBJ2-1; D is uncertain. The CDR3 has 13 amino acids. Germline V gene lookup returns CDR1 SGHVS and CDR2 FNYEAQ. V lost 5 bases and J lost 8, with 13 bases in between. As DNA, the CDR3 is TGTGCCAGCAGCCTTACCTTGTACGATGAGCAGTTCTTC. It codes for CASSLTLYDEQFF.

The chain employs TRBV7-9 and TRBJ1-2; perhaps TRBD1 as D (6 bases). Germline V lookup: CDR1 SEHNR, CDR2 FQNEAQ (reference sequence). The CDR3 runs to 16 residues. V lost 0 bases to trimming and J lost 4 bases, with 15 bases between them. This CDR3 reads CASSLADWQGIYGYTF. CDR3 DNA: TGTGCCAGCAGCTTAGCGGATTGGCAGGGGATCTATGGCTACACCTTC.

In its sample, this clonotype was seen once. The CDR3 spells CASSQYGTGEQFF. The CDR3 nucleotides read TGCGCCAGCAGCCAGTACGGGACGGGAGAGCAGTTCTTC. The rearrangement links TRBV4-1 to TRBJ2-1; D may correspond to TRBD1 or TRBD2 (5 bases each). From germline, CDR1 is MGHRA and CDR2 YSYEKL. V dropped 3 bases and J dropped 10 bases, with 13 bases sitting between them. The CDR3 runs 13 residues.

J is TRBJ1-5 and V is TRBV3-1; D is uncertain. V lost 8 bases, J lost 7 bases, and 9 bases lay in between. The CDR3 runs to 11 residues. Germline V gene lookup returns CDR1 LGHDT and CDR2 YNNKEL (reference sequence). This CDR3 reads CASGDPQPQHF. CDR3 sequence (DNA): TGTGCCAGCGGTGACCCCCAGCCCCAGCATTTT. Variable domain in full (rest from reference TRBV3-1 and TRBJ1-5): DTAVSQTPKYLVTQMGNDKSIKCEQNLGHDTMYWYKQDSKKFLKIMFSYNNKELIINETVPNRFSPKSPDKAHLNLHINSLELGDSAVYFCASGDPQPQHFGDGTRLSIL.

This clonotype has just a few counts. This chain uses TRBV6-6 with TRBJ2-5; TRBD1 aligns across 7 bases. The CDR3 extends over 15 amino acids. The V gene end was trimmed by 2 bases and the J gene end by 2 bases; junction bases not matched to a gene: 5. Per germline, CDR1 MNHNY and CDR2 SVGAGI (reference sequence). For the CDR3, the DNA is TGTGCCAGCAGTTACACCGGGACAGCTCAAGAGACCCAGTACTTC. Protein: CASSYTGTAQETQYF.

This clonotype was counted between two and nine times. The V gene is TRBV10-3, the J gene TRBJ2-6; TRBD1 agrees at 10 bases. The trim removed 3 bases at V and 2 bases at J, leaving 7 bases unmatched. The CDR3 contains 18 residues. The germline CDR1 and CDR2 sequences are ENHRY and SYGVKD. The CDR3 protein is CAISEGTGAPAGANVLTF. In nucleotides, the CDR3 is TGTGCCATCAGTGAAGGGACAGGGGCTCCTGCTGGGGCCAACGTCCTGACTTTC.

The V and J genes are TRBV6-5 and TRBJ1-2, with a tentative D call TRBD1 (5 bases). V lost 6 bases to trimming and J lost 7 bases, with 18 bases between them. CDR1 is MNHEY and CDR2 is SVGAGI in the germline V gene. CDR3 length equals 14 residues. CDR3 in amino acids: CASSPPGGAGGYTF. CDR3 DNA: TGTGCCAGCAGCCCACCGGGGGGTGCGGGTGGCTACACCTTC.

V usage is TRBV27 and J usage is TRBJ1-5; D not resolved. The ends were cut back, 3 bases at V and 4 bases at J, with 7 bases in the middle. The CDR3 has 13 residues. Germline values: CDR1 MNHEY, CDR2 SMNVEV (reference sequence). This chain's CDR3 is CASSLSYNQPQHF. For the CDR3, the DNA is TGTGCCAGCAGTTTGAGTTATAATCAGCCCCAGCATTTT.

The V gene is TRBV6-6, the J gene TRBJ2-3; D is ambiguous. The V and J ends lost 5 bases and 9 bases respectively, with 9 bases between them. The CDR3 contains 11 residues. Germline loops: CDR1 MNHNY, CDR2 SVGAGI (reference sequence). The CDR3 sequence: CASSRVQTQYF. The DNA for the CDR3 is TGTGCCAGCAGTAGGGTGCAGACGCAGTATTTT.

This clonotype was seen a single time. The CDR3 DNA is TGTGCCAGCGGGGCCCTCGACTATGGCTACACCTTC. It encodes CASGALDYGYTF. The chain joins TRBV6-1 to TRBJ1-2; possibly TRBD1 for D (5 bases). The CDR3 covers 12 residues. Germline assignment: CDR1 MNHNS and CDR2 SASEGT. The V end was cut by 8 bases, the J end by 3 bases, with 10 bases between.

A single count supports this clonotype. The CDR3 reads CASSTGAGVTEAFF. The CDR3 nucleotides are TGTGCCAGCAGCACAGGGGCAGGGGTTACTGAAGCTTTCTTT. The genes are TRBV7-3 and TRBJ1-1; 7 nucleotides match TRBD1. The germline gives CDR1 SGHTA, CDR2 FQGTGA. CDR3 size: 14 residues. Trimming removed 5 bases from V and 5 bases from J; junction bases left unmatched: 8.

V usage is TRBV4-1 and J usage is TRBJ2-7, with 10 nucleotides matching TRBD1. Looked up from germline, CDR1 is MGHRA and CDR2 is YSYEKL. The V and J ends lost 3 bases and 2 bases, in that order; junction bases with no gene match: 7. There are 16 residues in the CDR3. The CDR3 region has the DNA TGCGCCAGCAGCCAGCTTCCCGGGACAGGGGCCTACGAGCAGTACTTC. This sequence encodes CASSQLPGTGAYEQYF.

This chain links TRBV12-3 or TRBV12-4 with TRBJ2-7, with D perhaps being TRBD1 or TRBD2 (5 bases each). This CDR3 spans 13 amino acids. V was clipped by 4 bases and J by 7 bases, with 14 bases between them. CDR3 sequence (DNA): TGTGCCAGCAGTTCCGGGACCCTGGGTGAGCAGTACTTC. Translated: CASSSGTLGEQYF.

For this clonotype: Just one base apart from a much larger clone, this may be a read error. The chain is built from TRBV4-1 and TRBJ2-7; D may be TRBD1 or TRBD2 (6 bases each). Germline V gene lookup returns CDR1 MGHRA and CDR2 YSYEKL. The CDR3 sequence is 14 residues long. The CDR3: CASSPGASSYAQYF. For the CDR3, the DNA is TGCGCCAGCAGCCCGGGGGCGAGCTCCTACGCGCAGTACTTC.

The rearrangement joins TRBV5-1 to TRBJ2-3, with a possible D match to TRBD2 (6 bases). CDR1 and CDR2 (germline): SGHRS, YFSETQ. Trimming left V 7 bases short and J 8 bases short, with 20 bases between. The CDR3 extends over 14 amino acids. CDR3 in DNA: TGCGCCAGCTTCGTAGGGCGGGGCGGAGGTACGCAGTATTTT. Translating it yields CASFVGRGGGTQYF.